This passage covers 23 T cell receptor beta chains from one sample sequenced in a study of blood T cell repertoires in COVID-19. Measured with immunoSEQ multiplex PCR; TCRdb has only the in-frame clones, and not every one. The profile shows fewer than 95,000 clones, around 90% of them singletons. The sequencing input was peripheral blood. The receptors were sampled from a male donor with acute or convalescent COVID-19.

The rearrangement links TRBV12-3 or TRBV12-4 to TRBJ2-5, with a possible D match to TRBD2 (7 bases). The ends were cut back, 6 bases at V and 5 bases at J, with 13 bases in the middle. The CDR3 is made up of 13 amino acids. As DNA, the CDR3 is TGTGCCAGCAGCCTCAGGGGAGGGGAGACCCAGTACTTC. Translated: CASSLRGGETQYF.

The gene calls are TRBV19 and TRBJ2-5, with 7 bases matching TRBD1. The CDR3 is made up of 14 amino acids. The germline CDR1 and CDR2 sequences are LNHDA and SQIVND (reference sequence). V shed 5 bases and J 1 base; nucleotides not matched to a gene: 4. The CDR3 protein is CASSPDRAQETQYF. CDR3 DNA sequence: TGTGCCAGTAGTCCAGACAGGGCCCAAGAGACCCAGTACTTC.

V is TRBV11-2 and J is TRBJ2-1, with D possibly being TRBD2 (7 bases). The length of the CDR3 is 16 residues. Germline V gene lookup returns CDR1 SGHAT and CDR2 FQNNGV. The V end was cut by 7 bases, the J end by 0 bases, with 16 bases between. CDR3 protein: CASTPGGRSSYNEQFF. DNA for the CDR3: TGTGCCAGCACCCCGGGGGGCCGGAGCTCCTACAATGAGCAGTTCTTC.

The rearrangement joins TRBV5-1 to TRBJ1-2; 8 positions agree with TRBD1. CDR1 and CDR2 from the germline V gene are SGHRS and YFSETQ. The CDR3 spans 14 residues. V trimming: 1 base; J trimming: 5 bases; junction bases outside the gene matches: 4. In DNA form, the CDR3 reads TGCGCCAGCAGCTTGCCAGGGACAGGTTATGGCTACACCTTC. It is translated as CASSLPGTGYGYTF.

The chain employs TRBV6-4 and TRBJ2-7; the match to TRBD2 covers 10 bases. CDR1 MRHNA and CDR2 SNTAGT come from the germline V gene. The CDR3 is 14 amino acids. V trimming: 3 bases; J trimming: 5 bases; junction bases outside the gene matches: 4. The CDR3 DNA sequence: TGTGCCAGCAGTGAGGGACTAGCGACCAACGAGCAGTACTTC. This encodes CASSEGLATNEQYF.

The chain uses TRBV5-1 and TRBJ2-1; 9 bases map to TRBD1. V dropped 7 bases and J dropped 9; count of bases not matched to a gene: 11. The CDR3 contains 14 residues. CDR1 and CDR2 (germline): SGHRS, YFSETQ. In nucleotides, the CDR3 is TGCGCCAGCGGAATCTCCACAGGGGGCGTTGAGCAGTTCTTC. This translates into CASGISTGGVEQFF. Combining the CDR3 with reference TRBV5-1 and TRBJ2-1 gives the whole variable domain KAGVTQTPRYLIKTRGQQVTLSCSPISGHRSVSWYQQTPGQGLQFLFEYFSETQRNKGNFPGRFSGRQFSNSRSEMNVSTLELGDSALYLCASGISTGGVEQFFGPGTRLTVL.

The gene calls are TRBV7-8 and TRBJ2-1; 14 positions agree with TRBD2. The CDR3 length is 16 residues. Trimming at V came to 2 bases and at J to 5 bases, leaving 2 bases not matched to a gene. Germline CDR1 reads SGHVS; CDR2 reads FQNEAQ. Written as DNA, the CDR3 is TGTGCCAGCAGCTTAAGACTAGCGGGAGGGAACAATGAGCAGTTCTTC. Its protein is CASSLRLAGGNNEQFF.

The gene calls are TRBV5-1 and TRBJ1-1; D is possibly TRBD1 (5 bases). This CDR3 region has 14 residues. Germline loops: CDR1 SGHRS, CDR2 YFSETQ. Trimming stripped 0 bases from V and 1 base from J, with 7 bases between. CDR3 residues: CASSLDTGNTEAFF. CDR3 sequence (DNA): TGCGCCAGCAGCTTGGACACAGGGAACACTGAAGCTTTCTTT.

The chain is built from TRBV27 and TRBJ1-5, with 7 bases fitting TRBD1. CDR3 length equals 14 residues. V lost 10 bases, J lost 5 bases, and 11 bases stayed unmatched. Germline lookup yields CDR1 MNHEY and CDR2 SMNVEV (reference sequence). The CDR3 loop reads CATANRGTDQPQHF. The CDR3 region has the DNA TGTGCCACCGCAAACAGGGGAACTGATCAGCCCCAGCATTTT.

The chain couples TRBV27 to TRBJ2-1, with 12 bases identical to TRBD2. The ends lost 5 bases at V and 7 bases at J; junction bases unmatched: 12. The CDR3 length is 17 residues. CDR1 is MNHEY, CDR2 SMNVEV, per germline (reference sequence). CDR3 coding DNA: TGTGCCAGCAGTCCCTGGGGACTAGCGGGTAATTGGAATGAGCAGTTCTTC. Its protein is CASSPWGLAGNWNEQFF.

This rearrangement joins TRBV4-1 to TRBJ1-4; 9 positions agree with TRBD1. In germline, CDR1 is MGHRA, CDR2 YSYEKL. The CDR3 is made up of 15 amino acids. Trimming cost V 1 base and J 7 bases; bases outside gene matches: 4. DNA for the CDR3: TGCGCCAGCAGCCAAGGGACAGGGGATCGTGAAAAACTGTTTTTT. Its protein is CASSQGTGDREKLFF.

V usage is TRBV27 and J usage is TRBJ2-7, with D maybe TRBD2 (7 bases). This CDR3 comprises 10 residues. V dropped 9 bases and J dropped 11 bases, with 14 bases sitting between them. Germline lookup yields CDR1 MNHEY and CDR2 SMNVEV (reference sequence). CDR3 DNA sequence: TGTGCCAGGGGGGGGGACACCGAGTACTTC. This gives the protein CARGGDTEYF.

J is TRBJ1-1 and V is TRBV29-1; TRBD1 matches at 7 bases. CDR3 length: 10 amino acids. With V trimmed by 6 bases and J by 8 bases, 3 bases remained unmatched. Germline V lookup: CDR1 SQVTM, CDR2 ANQGSEA. In DNA form, the CDR3 reads TGCAGCGTCGGGACAGCCGAAGCTTTCTTT. Translated, it gives CSVGTAEAFF.

The chain couples TRBV6-5 to TRBJ2-2, with D perhaps matching TRBD1 (6 bases). Trimming took off 7 bases at V and 3 bases at J, with 15 bases between the two ends. CDR1 is MNHEY, CDR2 SVGAGI, per germline. The CDR3 has 15 residues. CDR3 region: CASMFGTLDTGELFF. The CDR3, as DNA: TGTGCCAGCATGTTCGGGACATTGGACACCGGGGAGCTGTTTTTT.

V usage is TRBV5-1 and J usage is TRBJ2-7; 9 nucleotides align to TRBD1. Trimming removed 6 bases from V and 4 bases from J; junction bases left unmatched: 14. The CDR3 is 16 residues long. CDR1 and CDR2 (germline): SGHRS, YFSETQ. Written as DNA, the CDR3 is TGCGCCAGCAACCCCTCAGGACAGGGGAAAACATACGAGCAGTACTTC. It is translated as CASNPSGQGKTYEQYF.

The V gene is TRBV28, the J gene TRBJ1-5; TRBD1 agrees at 10 bases. This CDR3 spans 15 amino acids. J was trimmed by 2 bases and V by 6 bases; bases with no gene match: 4. Germline loops: CDR1 MDHEN, CDR2 SYDVKM. CDR3 region: CASSGTGEGNQPQHF. In nucleotides, the CDR3 is TGTGCCAGCAGCGGGACAGGGGAGGGCAATCAGCCCCAGCATTTT.

The chain combines TRBV2 with TRBJ2-6; D gene uncertain. Germline V gives CDR1 SNHLY, CDR2 FYNNEI. The CDR3 runs 14 residues. V gave up 2 bases and J gave up 2 bases, with 4 bases separating them. The CDR3 region is CASSEQAGANVLTF. The CDR3 bases are TGTGCCAGCAGTGAACAGGCTGGGGCCAACGTCCTGACTTTC.

Of note for this clone: The sample contains more than one DNA sequence encoding this CDR3. The chain links TRBV19 to TRBJ1-5; TRBD1 agrees at 8 bases. From germline, CDR1 is LNHDA and CDR2 SQIVND (reference sequence). The V and J ends lost 4 bases and 5 bases, in that order; junction bases with no gene match: 1. This CDR3 is 13 amino acids long. CDR3 loop: CASSTQGDQPQHF. DNA for the CDR3: TGTGCCAGTAGTACACAGGGGGATCAGCCCCAGCATTTT.

This clone was counted between two and nine times. The chain employs TRBV13 and TRBJ1-2; 9 bases agree with TRBD1. This CDR3 is built from 14 residues. Per the germline V gene, CDR1 is PRHDT and CDR2 is FYEKMQ (reference sequence). Trimming removed 5 bases from V and 6 bases from J; junction bases left unmatched: 7. The CDR3 coding sequence is TGTGCCAGCAGCCTAAGACAGGGGGAGCATGGCTACACCTTC. It encodes CASSLRQGEHGYTF.

The chain uses TRBV10-3 and TRBJ2-3; 10 bases line up with TRBD1. The trim removed 10 bases at V and 2 bases at J, leaving 9 bases unmatched. The CDR3 contains 15 residues. Germline CDR1 is ENHRY and CDR2 is SYGVKD. The CDR3 protein is CATTAGQGITDTQYF. The CDR3 DNA reads as TGTGCCACGACTGCGGGACAGGGGATCACAGATACGCAGTATTTT.

The rearrangement joins TRBV7-9 to TRBJ1-1, with 7 bases matching TRBD1. V lost 5 bases, J lost 0 bases, and 9 bases stayed unmatched. The length of the CDR3 is 16 residues. CDR1 and CDR2 (germline): SEHNR, FQNEAQ (reference sequence). CDR3 DNA: TGTGCCAGCAGCGAGGGACAGTTCGACATGAACACTGAAGCTTTCTTT. It translates to CASSEGQFDMNTEAFF.

This clone was recorded a few times. The V gene is TRBV25-1, the J gene TRBJ1-1; no clear D. Trimming cost V 7 bases and J 1 base, with 10 bases left between them. The CDR3 runs to 13 residues. Per the germline V gene, CDR1 is MGHDK and CDR2 is SYGVNS. The CDR3 reads CASTKEANTEAFF. CDR3 nucleotides: TGTGCCAGCACGAAGGAGGCGAACACTGAAGCTTTCTTT.

The count of this clone is one. Here the CDR3 reads CASCLDRGGSPLHF. The CDR3 nucleotides read TGTGCCAGCTGCTTGGACAGGGGAGGTTCACCCCTCCACTTT. The V gene is TRBV27, the J gene TRBJ1-6; 9 bases are shared with TRBD1. The CDR3 sequence is 14 residues long. J lost 9 bases, V lost 8 bases, and 8 bases had no gene match. Germline V gives CDR1 MNHEY, CDR2 SMNVEV (reference sequence).